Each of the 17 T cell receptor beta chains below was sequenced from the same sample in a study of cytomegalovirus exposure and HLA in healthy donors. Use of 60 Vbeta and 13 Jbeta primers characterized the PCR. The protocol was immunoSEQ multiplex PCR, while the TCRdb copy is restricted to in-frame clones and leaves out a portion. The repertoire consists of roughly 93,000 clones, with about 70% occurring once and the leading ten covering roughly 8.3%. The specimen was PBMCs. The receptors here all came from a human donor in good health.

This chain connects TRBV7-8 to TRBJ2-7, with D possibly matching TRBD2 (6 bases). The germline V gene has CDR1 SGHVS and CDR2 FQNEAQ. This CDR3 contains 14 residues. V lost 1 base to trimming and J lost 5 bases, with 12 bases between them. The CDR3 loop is CASSLDSGVNEQYF. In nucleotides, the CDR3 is TGTGCCAGCAGCTTAGATTCGGGAGTGAACGAGCAGTACTTC.

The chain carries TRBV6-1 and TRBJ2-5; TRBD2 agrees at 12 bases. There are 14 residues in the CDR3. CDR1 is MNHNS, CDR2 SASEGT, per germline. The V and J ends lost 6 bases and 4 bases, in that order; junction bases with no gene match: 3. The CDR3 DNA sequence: TGTGCCAGCAGACGGACTAGCGGGGCAGAGACCCAGTACTTC. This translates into CASRRTSGAETQYF.

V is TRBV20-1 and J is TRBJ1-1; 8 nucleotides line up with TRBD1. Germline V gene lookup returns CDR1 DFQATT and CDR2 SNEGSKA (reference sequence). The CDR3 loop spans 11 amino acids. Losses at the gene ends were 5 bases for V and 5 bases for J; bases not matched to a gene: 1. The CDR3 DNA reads TGCAGTGCTGGACAGGGTACTGAAGCTTTCTTT. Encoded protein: CSAGQGTEAFF.

The CDR3 protein is CASSLRWQQETQYF. In DNA form, the CDR3 reads TGTGCCAGCAGCCTGAGGTGGCAGCAAGAGACCCAGTACTTC. The chain carries TRBV27 and TRBJ2-5; D is ambiguous. The CDR3 loop spans 14 amino acids. Trimming took off 6 bases at V and 2 bases at J, with 13 bases between the two ends. Germline CDR1 reads MNHEY; CDR2 reads SMNVEV (reference sequence).

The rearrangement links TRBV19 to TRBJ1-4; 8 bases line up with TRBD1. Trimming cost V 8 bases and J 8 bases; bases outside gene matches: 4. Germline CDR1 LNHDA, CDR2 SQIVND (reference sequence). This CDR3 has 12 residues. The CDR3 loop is CASGQGKEKLFF. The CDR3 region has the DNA TGTGCCAGTGGACAGGGAAAGGAAAAACTGTTTTTT.

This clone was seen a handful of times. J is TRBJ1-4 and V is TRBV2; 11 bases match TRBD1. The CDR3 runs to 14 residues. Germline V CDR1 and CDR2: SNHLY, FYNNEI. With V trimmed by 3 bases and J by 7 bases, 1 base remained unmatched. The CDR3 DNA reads TGTGCCAGCAGTGACGGGACAGGGGGTGAAAAACTGTTTTTT. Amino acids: CASSDGTGGEKLFF.

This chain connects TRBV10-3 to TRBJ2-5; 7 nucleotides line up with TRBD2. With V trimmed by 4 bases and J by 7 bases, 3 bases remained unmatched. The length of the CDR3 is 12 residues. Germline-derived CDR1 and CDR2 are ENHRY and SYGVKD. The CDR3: CAISGGGGTQYF. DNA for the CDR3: TGTGCCATCAGTGGGGGGGGTGGGACCCAGTACTTC.

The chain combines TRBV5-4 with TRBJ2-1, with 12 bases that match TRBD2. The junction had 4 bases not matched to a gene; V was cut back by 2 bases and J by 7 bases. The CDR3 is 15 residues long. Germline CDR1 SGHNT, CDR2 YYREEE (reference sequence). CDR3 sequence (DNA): TGTGCCAGCAGCTTACCTAGCGGGGGGGATAATGAGCAGTTCTTC. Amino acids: CASSLPSGGDNEQFF.

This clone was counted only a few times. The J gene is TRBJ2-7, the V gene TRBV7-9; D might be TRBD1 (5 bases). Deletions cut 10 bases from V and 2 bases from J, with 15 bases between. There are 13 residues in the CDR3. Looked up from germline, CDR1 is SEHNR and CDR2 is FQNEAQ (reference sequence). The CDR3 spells CAIKPRETYEQYF. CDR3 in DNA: TGTGCCATAAAGCCCAGGGAAACCTACGAGCAGTACTTC. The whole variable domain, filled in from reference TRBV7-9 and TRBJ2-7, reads DTGVSQNPRHKITKRGQNVTFRCDPISEHNRLYWYRQTLGQGPEFLTYFQNEAQLEKSRLLSDRFSAERPKGSFSTLEIQRTEQGDSAMYLCAIKPRETYEQYFGPGTRLTVT.

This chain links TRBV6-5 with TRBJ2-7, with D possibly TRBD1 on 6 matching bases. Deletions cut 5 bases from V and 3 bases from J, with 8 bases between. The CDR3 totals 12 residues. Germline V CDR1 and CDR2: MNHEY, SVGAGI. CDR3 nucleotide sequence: TGTGCCAGCAGTGCGACAGGCTACGAGCAGTACTTC. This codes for CASSATGYEQYF.

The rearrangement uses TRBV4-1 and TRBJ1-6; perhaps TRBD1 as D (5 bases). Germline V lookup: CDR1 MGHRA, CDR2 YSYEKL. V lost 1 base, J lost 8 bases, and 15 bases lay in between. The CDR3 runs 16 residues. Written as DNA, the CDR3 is TGCGCCAGCAGCCAAGGGACACGGGTTTATGATTCACCCCTCCACTTT. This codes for CASSQGTRVYDSPLHF.

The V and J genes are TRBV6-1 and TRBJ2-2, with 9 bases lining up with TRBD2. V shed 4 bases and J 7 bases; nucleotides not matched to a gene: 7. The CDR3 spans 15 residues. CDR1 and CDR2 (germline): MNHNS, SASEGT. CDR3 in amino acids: CASSVRQREVGELFF. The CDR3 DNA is TGTGCCAGCAGTGTCAGACAGCGGGAGGTCGGGGAGCTGTTTTTT.

The CDR3 nucleotides read TGTGCCAGCAGCCAGTTCCAGCGGGGGGGCTTTTTTCCGAACACAGATACGCAGTATTTT. Translating it yields CASSQFQRGGFFPNTDTQYF. The chain links TRBV4-2 to TRBJ2-3; TRBD2 matches at 10 bases. Trimming cost V 3 bases and J 2 bases; bases outside gene matches: 17. Germline V lookup: CDR1 LGHNA, CDR2 YNFKEQ. This CDR3 contains 20 residues.

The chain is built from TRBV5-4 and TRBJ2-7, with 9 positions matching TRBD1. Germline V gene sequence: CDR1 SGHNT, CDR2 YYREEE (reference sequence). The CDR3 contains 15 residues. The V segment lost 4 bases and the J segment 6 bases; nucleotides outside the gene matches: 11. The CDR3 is CASSPRTGASSEQYF. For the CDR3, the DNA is TGTGCCAGCAGCCCGAGGACAGGGGCTTCAAGCGAGCAGTACTTC.

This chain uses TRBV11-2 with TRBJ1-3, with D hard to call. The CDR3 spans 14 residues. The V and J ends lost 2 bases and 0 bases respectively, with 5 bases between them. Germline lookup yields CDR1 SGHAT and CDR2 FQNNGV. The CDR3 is CASSLSRSGNTIYF. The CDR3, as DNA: TGTGCCAGCAGCTTAAGCCGCTCTGGAAACACCATATATTTT.

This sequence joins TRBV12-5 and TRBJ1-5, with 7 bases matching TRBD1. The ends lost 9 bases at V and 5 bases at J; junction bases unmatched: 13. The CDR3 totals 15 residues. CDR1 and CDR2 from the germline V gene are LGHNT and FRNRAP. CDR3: CASSDRQGVYQPQHF. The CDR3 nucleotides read TGTGCTAGCTCTGACCGGCAGGGGGTCTATCAGCCCCAGCATTTT.

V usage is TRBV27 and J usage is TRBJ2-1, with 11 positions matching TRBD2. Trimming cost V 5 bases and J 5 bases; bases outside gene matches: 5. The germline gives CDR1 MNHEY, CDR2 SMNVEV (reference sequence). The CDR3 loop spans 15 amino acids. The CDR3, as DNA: TGTGCCAGCAGTATCGGGACTAGCGGACACAATGAGCAGTTCTTC. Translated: CASSIGTSGHNEQFF.